One sample yielded the 8 T cell receptor beta chains listed below, sequenced in a study of shared clonotypes between healthy human individuals. Cells designated naive CD8 were CD45RO-negative and were positively selected for CCR7, with terminally differentiated effector memory CD45RA+ cells excluded. The protocol was immunoSEQ multiplex PCR, while the TCRdb copy is restricted to in-frame clones and leaves out a portion. This sample has around 1,900,000 clones, with 93% found just once. Input material: naive CD8+ T cells from PBMCs. These TCRs come from a man between 18 and 35 years old in good health. Some clones in this sample may be carry-over from other donors' samples.

The rearrangement joins TRBV6-1 to TRBJ1-4; D is perhaps TRBD1 (5 bases). Germline loops: CDR1 MNHNS, CDR2 SASEGT. V dropped 2 bases and J dropped 8 bases, with 18 bases sitting between them. The length of the CDR3 is 16 residues. The CDR3: CASSESDWGLREKLFF. The DNA of the CDR3 is TGTGCCAGCAGTGAAAGCGATTGGGGCCTTCGGGAAAAACTGTTTTTT.

V and J are TRBV10-2 and TRBJ1-1; D might be TRBD1 (6 bases). Per germline, CDR1 WSHSY and CDR2 SAAADI. This CDR3 is built from 12 residues. Trimming removed 6 bases at V and 11 bases at J, with 16 bases between. The CDR3 spells CASREQGVEAFF. CDR3 nucleotide sequence: TGCGCCAGCAGGGAACAGGGAGTAGAGGCTTTCTTT.

This chain connects TRBV25-1 to TRBJ2-3, with 7 bases identical to TRBD2. There are 15 residues in the CDR3. Germline CDR1 and CDR2: MGHDK and SYGVNS. J gave up 2 bases and V 4 bases, and 6 bases lay outside the gene matches. The CDR3 DNA reads TGTGCCAGCAGTGCACGCGGGAGCACCACAGATACGCAGTATTTT. Amino acids: CASSARGSTTDTQYF.

CDR3 sequence reads: CASSLGTGGFSLREQYF. DNA of the CDR3: TGTGCCAGCAGCTTGGGTACGGGGGGCTTCTCCTTGCGGGAGCAGTACTTC. V and J are TRBV5-4 and TRBJ2-7; TRBD2 might be the D (7 bases). Germline V gene sequence: CDR1 SGHNT, CDR2 YYREEE (reference sequence). The CDR3 extends over 17 amino acids. Trimming shortened V by 0 bases and J by 7 bases, and 23 bases separated the two germline ends.

The chain uses TRBV19 and TRBJ2-3; TRBD2 aligns across 7 bases. There are 14 residues in the CDR3. V lost 5 bases to trimming and J lost 5 bases; unmatched junction nucleotides: 7. From germline, CDR1 is LNHDA and CDR2 SQIVND (reference sequence). The CDR3 sequence: CASSSWTREDTQYF. As DNA, the CDR3 is TGTGCCAGTAGTTCGTGGACTAGAGAAGATACGCAGTATTTT.

The rearrangement links TRBV7-8 to TRBJ1-1; D gene ambiguous. CDR3 length: 15 residues. Germline V gene sequence: CDR1 SGHVS, CDR2 FQNEAQ. The ends were cut back, 6 bases at V and 1 base at J, with 15 bases in the middle. The CDR3 nucleotides read TGTGCCAGCAGGCCAACGGTAGGAAGGAACACTGAAGCTTTCTTT. This translates into CASRPTVGRNTEAFF.

The chain joins TRBV4-1 to TRBJ2-2; D gene ambiguous. The germline V and J ends were trimmed by 0 bases and 1 base, with 9 bases remaining between them. Germline assignment: CDR1 MGHRA and CDR2 YSYEKL. The CDR3 is 16 residues long. This CDR3 is CASSQDPLGNTGELFF. Written as DNA, the CDR3 is TGCGCCAGCAGCCAAGATCCGTTGGGGAACACCGGGGAGCTGTTTTTT.

The chain employs TRBV4-1 and TRBJ1-1, with D possibly matching TRBD1 (6 bases). Germline V gives CDR1 MGHRA, CDR2 YSYEKL. Deletions cut 4 bases from V and 7 bases from J, with 16 bases between. The CDR3 runs 14 residues. CDR3 residues: CASSRGNRVHEAFF. CDR3 bases: TGCGCCAGCAGCCGAGGGAACAGGGTTCATGAAGCTTTCTTT.